This T cell receptor beta chain was sequenced in a study of human T cells and chemical hapten exposure. Study context: The patch tests put 0.01% DPC on the skin of the upper back and were read 6 days later. Study-wide results and limits: Relative to controls, expanded TCRs formed significantly more large CDR3 similarity clusters.

Germline V gene lookup returns CDR1 SGHRS and CDR2 YFSETQ. V lost 2 bases and J lost 5, with 10 bases in between. The CDR3 totals 13 residues. Regarding this clonotype: Its antigen is undetermined.

TCRdb ran MiXCR on the RACE reads and lists one entry per CDR3 protein. The data contain some 190,000 distinct CDR3 sequences, approximately 20% of them singletons. Time point reported: patch test 1, 2 weeks after DPC sensitization. Noted treatment: therapeutic diphenylcyclopropenone sensitization with weekly scalp DPC. The sequence came from a woman aged 45-59 years with alopecia areata. Some clones in this sample may be carry-over from other donors' samples. The chain couples TRBV5-1 to TRBJ1-1; no reliable D call. The input for sequencing was whole blood, taken in connection with sensitization to the hapten diphenylcyclopropenone (DPC). The CDR3 loop reads CASSFARDTEAFF. CDR3 DNA sequence: TGCGCCAGCAGCTTCGCGCGGGATACTGAAGCTTTCTTT.